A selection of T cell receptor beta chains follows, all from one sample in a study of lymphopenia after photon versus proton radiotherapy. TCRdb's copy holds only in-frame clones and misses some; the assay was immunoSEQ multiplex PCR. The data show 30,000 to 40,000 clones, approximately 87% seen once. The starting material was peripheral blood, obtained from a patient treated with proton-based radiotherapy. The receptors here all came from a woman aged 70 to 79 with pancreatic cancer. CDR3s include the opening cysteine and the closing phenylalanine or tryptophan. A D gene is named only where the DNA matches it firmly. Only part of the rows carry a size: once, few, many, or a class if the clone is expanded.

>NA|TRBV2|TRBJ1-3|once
CASSERGNTIYF
TGTGCCAGCAGTGAGCGCGGAAACACCATATATTTT
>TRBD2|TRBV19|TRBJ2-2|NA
CASSMGGFTGELFF
TGTGCCAGTAGTATGGGAGGGTTCACCGGGGAGCTGTTTTTT
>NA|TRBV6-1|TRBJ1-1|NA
CASSELLGRSEAFF
TGTGCCAGCAGTGAATTACTGGGACGGAGTGAAGCTTTCTTT
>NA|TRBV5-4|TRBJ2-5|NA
CASSGTHQETQYF
TGTGCCAGCAGCGGGACACATCAAGAGACCCAGTACTTC
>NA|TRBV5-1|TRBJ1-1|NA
CASSLAGAANTEAFF
TGCGCCAGCAGCTTGGCGGGGGCGGCGAACACTGAAGCTTTCTTT
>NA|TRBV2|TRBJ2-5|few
CASSPAWGGETQYF
TGTGCCAGCAGCCCAGCCTGGGGAGGAGAGACCCAGTACTTC
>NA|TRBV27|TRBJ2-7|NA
CASSLSGVVAARYEQYF
TGTGCCAGCAGTTTGTCTGGTGTCGTCGCGGCGAGATACGAGCAGTACTTC
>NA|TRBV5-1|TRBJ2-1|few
CASSTWGDGEQFF
TGCGCCAGCAGCACGTGGGGGGACGGTGAGCAGTTCTTC
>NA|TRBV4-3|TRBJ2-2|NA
CASSPSTWLEFEAGELFF
TGCGCCAGCAGCCCCAGCACATGGCTGGAGTTTGAGGCCGGGGAGCTGTTTTTT
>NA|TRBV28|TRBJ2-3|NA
CASSLVNRAGTDTQYF
TGTGCCAGCAGTTTAGTTAATCGGGCGGGCACAGATACGCAGTATTTT
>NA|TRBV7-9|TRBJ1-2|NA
CASSLDGGAVYGYTF
TGTGCCAGCAGCTTAGATGGGGGTGCGGTCTATGGCTACACCTTC
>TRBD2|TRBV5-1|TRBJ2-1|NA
CASSYFPGTSPYNEQFF
TGCGCCAGCAGTTATTTCCCCGGGACTAGTCCATACAATGAGCAGTTCTTC
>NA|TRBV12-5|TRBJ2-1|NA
CASGLGRTSNEYEQFF
TGTGCTAGTGGTTTGGGCCGGACCAGTAACGAGTATGAGCAGTTCTTC
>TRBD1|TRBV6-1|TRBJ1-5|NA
CASSVTGGFNNQPQHF
TGTGCCAGCAGTGTGACAGGGGGCTTTAACAATCAGCCCCAGCATTTT
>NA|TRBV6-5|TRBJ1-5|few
CASSSSTGYVGQPQHF
TGTGCCAGCAGTTCAAGTACAGGGTATGTGGGTCAGCCCCAGCATTTT
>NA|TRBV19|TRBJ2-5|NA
CASSIGQAYQETQYF
TGTGCCAGTAGTATAGGACAGGCGTACCAAGAGACCCAGTACTTC
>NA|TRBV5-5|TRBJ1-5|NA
CASSFSDSNQPQHF
TGTGCCAGCAGCTTCTCAGATAGCAATCAGCCCCAGCATTTT
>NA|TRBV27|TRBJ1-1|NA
CASSSQDSRTEAFF
TGTGCCAGCAGTTCCCAGGACAGCCGGACTGAAGCTTTCTTT
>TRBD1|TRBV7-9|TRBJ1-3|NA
CASSFPGQGAHSPGNTIYF
TGTGCCAGCAGCTTCCCGGGACAGGGGGCGCACAGCCCTGGAAACACCATATATTTT
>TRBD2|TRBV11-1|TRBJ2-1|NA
CASSLSASGASEQFF
TGTGCCAGCAGCTTAAGTGCTAGCGGGGCATCCGAGCAGTTCTTC
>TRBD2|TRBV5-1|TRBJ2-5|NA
CASSFGLAEETQYF
TGCGCCAGCAGCTTCGGACTAGCGGAAGAGACCCAGTACTTC
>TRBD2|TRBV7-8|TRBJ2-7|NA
CASSPRTSTSSYEQYF
TGTGCCAGCAGCCCTCGGACTAGCACGAGCTCCTACGAGCAGTACTTC
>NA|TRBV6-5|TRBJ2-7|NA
CASSPVQGPLGEQYF
TGTGCCAGCAGCCCCGTACAGGGACCGTTAGGCGAGCAGTACTTC
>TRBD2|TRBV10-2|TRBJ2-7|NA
CASSEGTSGWNLYYEQYF
TGCGCCAGCAGTGAGGGGACTAGCGGGTGGAACCTGTATTACGAGCAGTACTTC
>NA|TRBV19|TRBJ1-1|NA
CASSIHILANTEAFF
TGTGCCAGTAGTATTCATATACTGGCGAACACTGAAGCTTTCTTT
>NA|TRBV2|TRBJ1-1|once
CASNSGGQGLNTEAFF
TGTGCCAGCAACTCCGGTGGGCAGGGCTTGAACACTGAAGCTTTCTTT
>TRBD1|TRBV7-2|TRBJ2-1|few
CASTISYRDRDHEQFF
TGTGCCAGCACCATATCTTACCGGGACAGGGACCATGAGCAGTTCTTC
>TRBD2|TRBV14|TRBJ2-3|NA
CASSRRGAGGTDTQYF
TGTGCCAGCAGCCGTCGAGGAGCGGGAGGGACAGATACGCAGTATTTT
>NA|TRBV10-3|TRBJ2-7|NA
CAISEPGQGLYEQYF
TGTGCCATCAGTGAGCCCGGCCAGGGATTATACGAGCAGTACTTC
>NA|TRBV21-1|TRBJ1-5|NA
CASSKAGRGTSQPQHF
TGTGCCAGCAGCAAAGCGGGCAGGGGGACTAGTCAGCCCCAGCATTTT
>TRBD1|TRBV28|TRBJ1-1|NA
CASSPPQGSNTEAFF
TGTGCCAGCAGTCCTCCACAGGGGTCGAACACTGAAGCTTTCTTT
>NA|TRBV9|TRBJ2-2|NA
CASSVSLAGELFF
TGTGCCAGCAGCGTTTCACTGGCCGGGGAGCTGTTTTTT
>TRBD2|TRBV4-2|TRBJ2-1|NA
CASSQEGGRAYNEQFF
TGTGCCAGCAGCCAAGAAGGCGGGAGGGCCTACAATGAGCAGTTCTTC
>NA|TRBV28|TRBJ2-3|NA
CASSSPPTSVSTDTQYF
TGTGCCAGCAGTTCCCCCCCTACCTCCGTAAGCACAGATACGCAGTATTTT
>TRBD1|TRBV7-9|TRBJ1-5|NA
CASSLTGGNQPQHF
TGTGCCAGCAGCCTCACAGGGGGCAATCAGCCCCAGCATTTT
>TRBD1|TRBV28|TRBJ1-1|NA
CASSLSRTPGQGESRSMNTEAFF
TGTGCCAGCAGTTTGAGCCGCACTCCGGGACAGGGGGAATCAAGATCAATGAACACTGAAGCTTTCTTT
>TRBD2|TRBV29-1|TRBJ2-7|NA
CSAQSAGASYEQYF
TGCAGCGCACAAAGCGCGGGAGCGTCCTACGAGCAGTACTTC
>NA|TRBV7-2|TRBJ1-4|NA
CASSTPLGEKLFF
TGTGCCAGCAGCACTCCTTTAGGGGAAAAACTGTTTTTT
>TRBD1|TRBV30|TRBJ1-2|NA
CAWRDRRLIRGYTF
TGTGCCTGGCGGGACAGGAGACTGATTCGGGGCTACACCTTC
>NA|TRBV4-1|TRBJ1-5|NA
CASSQANLLGGQPQHF
TGCGCCAGCAGCCAGGCCAACCTGTTGGGGGGTCAGCCCCAGCATTTT
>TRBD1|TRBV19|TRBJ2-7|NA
CASRSTGGLYEQYF
TGTGCCAGTAGATCGACAGGGGGCTTATACGAGCAGTACTTC
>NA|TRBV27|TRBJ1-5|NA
CASSLRGQDQPQHF
TGTGCCAGCAGTTTACGGGGGCAGGATCAGCCCCAGCATTTT